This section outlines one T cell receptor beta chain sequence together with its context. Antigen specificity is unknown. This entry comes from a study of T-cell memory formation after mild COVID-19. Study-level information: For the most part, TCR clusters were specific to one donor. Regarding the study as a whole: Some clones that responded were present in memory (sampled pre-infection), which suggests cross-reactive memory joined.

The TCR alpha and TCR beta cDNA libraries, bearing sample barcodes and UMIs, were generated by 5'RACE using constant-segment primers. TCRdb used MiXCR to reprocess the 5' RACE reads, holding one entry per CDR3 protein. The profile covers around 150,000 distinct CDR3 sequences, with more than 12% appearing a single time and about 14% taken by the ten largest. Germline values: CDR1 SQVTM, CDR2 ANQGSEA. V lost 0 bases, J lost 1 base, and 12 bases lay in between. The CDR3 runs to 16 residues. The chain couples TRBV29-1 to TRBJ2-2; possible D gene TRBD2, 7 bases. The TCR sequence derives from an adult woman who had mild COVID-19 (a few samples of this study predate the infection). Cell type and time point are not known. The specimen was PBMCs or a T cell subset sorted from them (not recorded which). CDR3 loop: CSVEEGGAMNTGELFF. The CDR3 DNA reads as TGCAGCGTTGAAGAAGGGGGGGCCATGAACACCGGGGAGCTGTTTTTT.